A single sample gave rise to the 21 T cell receptor beta chains below, sequenced in a study of T cells expressing NK-cell markers. Following a re-call of the 5' RACE reads, TCRdb has one entry per CDR3 protein and lacks DNA. The sample shows about 430,000 distinct CDR3 sequences, and about 1.5% sits with its ten largest clones. The source material was blood T cells: a sorted CD56 or NKG2C T cell subset, CD4+ or CD8+ T cells, or bulk PBMC T cells (not recorded which). Receptor source: a woman in her fifties or sixties in good health.

The V gene is TRBV6-2 or TRBV6-3, the J gene TRBJ2-3; there is no DNA to check the TCRdb D call of TRBD2. Germline lookup yields CDR1 MNHEY and CDR2 SVGEGT. This CDR3 is 17 amino acids long. The CDR3 spells CASSYEGTSGRGDTQYF.

The chain combines TRBV11-2 with TRBJ2-4; TCRdb reports TRBD1, a call that lacks DNA to check it against. The CDR3 loop spans 16 amino acids. Germline V lookup: CDR1 SGHAT, CDR2 FQNNGV. The CDR3 sequence: CASSPGAHSAKNIQYF.

This sequence joins TRBV12-3 or TRBV12-4 and TRBJ2-7; TCRdb picks TRBD2, but there is no DNA to check that call. CDR3 length equals 14 residues. CDR3: CASSLREGSPEQYF.

The genes are TRBV12-3 or TRBV12-4 and TRBJ2-5; no DNA is available, so the TRBD1 call from TCRdb remains unchecked. The CDR3 loop spans 15 amino acids. CDR3 residues: CASTQGRGLQETQYF.

The chain has TRBV7-9 and TRBJ2-3; TCRdb's assignment of TRBD1 cannot be checked, as there is no DNA. The CDR3 runs to 16 residues. Germline values: CDR1 SEHNR, CDR2 FQNEAQ (reference sequence). CDR3 region: CASSPLRSKGADTQYF.

The chain combines TRBV20-1 with TRBJ1-1; lacking DNA, the TRBD1 call made by TCRdb goes unchecked. Germline values: CDR1 DFQATT, CDR2 SNEGSKA (reference sequence). CDR3 size: 14 residues. The chain's CDR3 is CSAFSGQGNTEAFF.

The gene calls are TRBV27 and TRBJ2-7; the TRBD2 assignment by TCRdb is unverifiable without DNA. CDR3 length: 14 amino acids. The V gene's germline CDR1 is MNHEY and CDR2 SMNVEV (reference sequence). The CDR3 sequence: CASSLSISGYEQYF.

V and J are TRBV20-1 and TRBJ2-1; the D call of TRBD1 rests on TCRdb alone, since no DNA is present to check it. Germline V gene data show CDR1 as DFQATT and CDR2 as SNEGSKA (reference sequence). CDR3 length: 15 residues. The CDR3 protein is CSARDSAGGRGEQFF.

Here the CDR3 reads CASSQVTGEKLFF. This sequence joins TRBV14 and TRBJ1-4; TCRdb selects TRBD1, and the lack of DNA leaves this call unchecked. The germline V gene encodes CDR1 SGHDN and CDR2 FVKESK. CDR3 length: 13 amino acids.

The CDR3 sequence is CASSYGSSRPQHF. This chain links TRBV6-5 with TRBJ1-5. Germline V CDR1 and CDR2: MNHEY, SVGAGI. The CDR3 sequence is 13 residues long.

The genes are TRBV7-2 and TRBJ1-1; TCRdb names TRBD1, which stays unverified in the absence of DNA. CDR1 is SGHTA and CDR2 is FQGNSA in the germline V gene. The CDR3 spans 13 residues. CDR3 sequence reads: CASSKGPNTEAFF. Supplemented by reference TRBV7-2 and TRBJ1-1, the full variable domain reads GAGVSQSPSNKVTEKGKDVELRCDPISGHTALYWYRQSLGQGLEFLIYFQGNSAPDKSGLPSDRFSAERTGGSVSTLTIQRTQQEDSAVYLCASSKGPNTEAFFGQGTRLTVV.

The chain employs TRBV19 and TRBJ2-3; TCRdb's assignment of TRBD1 cannot be checked, as there is no DNA. CDR1 is LNHDA, CDR2 SQIVND, per germline (reference sequence). The CDR3 is made up of 14 amino acids. The CDR3 region is CATRDREVGDTQYF.

The chain employs TRBV20-1 and TRBJ1-3. CDR1 is DFQATT and CDR2 is SNEGSKA in the germline V gene (reference sequence). CDR3 size: 15 residues. Here the CDR3 reads CSARVRVHSGNTIYF.

The chain couples TRBV20-1 to TRBJ1-4. Germline CDR1 reads DFQATT; CDR2 reads SNEGSKA (reference sequence). The CDR3 is 16 amino acids. The CDR3 protein is CSARNGLIEANEKLFF.

This chain links TRBV3-1 with TRBJ1-5; with no DNA, the TCRdb D assignment of TRBD1 cannot be verified. This CDR3 is built from 14 residues. Per the germline V gene, CDR1 is LGHDT and CDR2 is YNNKEL (reference sequence). CDR3: CASSPTGKQQPQHF. The whole variable domain, remainder taken from reference TRBV3-1 and TRBJ1-5, is DTAVSQTPKYLVTQMGNDKSIKCEQNLGHDTMYWYKQDSKKFLKIMFSYNNKELIINETVPNRFSPKSPDKAHLNLHINSLELGDSAVYFCASSPTGKQQPQHFGDGTRLSIL.

The chain recombines TRBV11-2 with TRBJ2-5; the TRBD1 assignment by TCRdb is unverifiable without DNA. Germline values: CDR1 SGHAT, CDR2 FQNNGV. This CDR3 comprises 15 residues. The CDR3 protein is CASSLDGGVGGGQYF.

The rearrangement links TRBV30 to TRBJ1-2; TCRdb selects TRBD1, and the lack of DNA leaves this call unchecked. The CDR3 is made up of 15 amino acids. Germline CDR1 reads GTSNPN; CDR2 reads SVGIG (reference sequence). This CDR3 reads CAWSVRGVLNYGYTF.

V and J are TRBV7-6 and TRBJ2-3; TCRdb names TRBD1, which stays unverified in the absence of DNA. Germline loops: CDR1 SGHVS, CDR2 FNYEAQ. The CDR3 consists of 15 residues. This CDR3 reads CASSQGGGLTDTQYF.

This chain connects TRBV29-1 to TRBJ1-1. Germline V gene data show CDR1 as SQVTM and CDR2 as ANQGSEA. This CDR3 has 12 residues. CDR3 loop: CSVERVNTEAFF.

This chain uses TRBV28 with TRBJ2-5; the TRBD2 assignment by TCRdb is unverifiable without DNA. The germline CDR1 and CDR2 sequences are MDHEN and SYDVKM. The CDR3 has 17 amino acids. Here the CDR3 reads CASSSPQGLAGQETQYF.

The rearrangement uses TRBV7-2 and TRBJ2-7. The CDR3 loop spans 11 amino acids. Germline loops: CDR1 SGHTA, CDR2 FQGNSA. This CDR3 is CASAQWGEQYF.